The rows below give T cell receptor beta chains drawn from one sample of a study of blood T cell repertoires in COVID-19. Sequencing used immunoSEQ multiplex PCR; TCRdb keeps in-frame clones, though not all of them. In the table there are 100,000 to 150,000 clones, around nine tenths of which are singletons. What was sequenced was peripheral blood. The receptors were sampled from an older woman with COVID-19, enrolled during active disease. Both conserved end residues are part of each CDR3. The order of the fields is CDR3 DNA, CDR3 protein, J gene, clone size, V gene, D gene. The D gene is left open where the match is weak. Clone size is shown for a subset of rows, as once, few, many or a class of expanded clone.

CDR3 DNA: TGCGCCAGCAGCTTGGACGGGTCTTACTTAAACACTGAAGCTTTCTTT
CDR3 protein: CASSLDGSYLNTEAFF
J gene: TRBJ1-1
clone size: NA
V gene: TRBV5-1
D gene: NA

CDR3 DNA: TGCGCCAGCAGCCAAGAGGTCAGGGCATATCAGCCCCAGCATTTT
CDR3 protein: CASSQEVRAYQPQHF
J gene: TRBJ1-5
clone size: NA
V gene: TRBV4-1
D gene: NA

CDR3 DNA: TGTGCCAGCAGCCTAAAGGGGGACAGCAAAGCTTTCTTT
CDR3 protein: CASSLKGDSKAFF
J gene: TRBJ1-1
clone size: NA
V gene: TRBV12-3/TRBV12-4
D gene: TRBD1

CDR3 DNA: TGTGCCAGCTCACCACCGAGCGGCACTGAAGCTTTCTTT
CDR3 protein: CASSPPSGTEAFF
J gene: TRBJ1-1
clone size: NA
V gene: TRBV18
D gene: NA

CDR3 DNA: TGTGCCAGCAGCTTCTCAACGGCTAATGAAAAACTGTTTTTT
CDR3 protein: CASSFSTANEKLFF
J gene: TRBJ1-4
clone size: NA
V gene: TRBV5-4
D gene: NA

CDR3 DNA: TGTGCCAGTACTAGGCTTTTTGAAGCTTTCTTT
CDR3 protein: CASTRLFEAFF
J gene: TRBJ1-1
clone size: NA
V gene: TRBV19
D gene: NA

CDR3 DNA: TGTGCCAGCAGCGTAGACAGGGGCAATCAGCCCCAGCATTTT
CDR3 protein: CASSVDRGNQPQHF
J gene: TRBJ1-5
clone size: few
V gene: TRBV7-9
D gene: TRBD1

CDR3 DNA: TGTGCCTGGAGTGTGGGGGCGGGCACTGGAGCTTTCTTT
CDR3 protein: CAWSVGAGTGAFF
J gene: TRBJ1-1
clone size: once
V gene: TRBV30
D gene: NA

CDR3 DNA: TGTGCCAGCAGCAAATGGGCTCTCCAAGAGACCCAGTACTTC
CDR3 protein: CASSKWALQETQYF
J gene: TRBJ2-5
clone size: once
V gene: TRBV21-1
D gene: NA

CDR3 DNA: TGTGCCAGCAGTTTATACGGGACAGGGGGCCACCAGCCCCAGCATTTT
CDR3 protein: CASSLYGTGGHQPQHF
J gene: TRBJ1-5
clone size: NA
V gene: TRBV27
D gene: TRBD1

CDR3 DNA: TGCGCCAGCAGCCCTTCCTCGGGACTAGCCCGCACAGATACGCAGTATTTT
CDR3 protein: CASSPSSGLARTDTQYF
J gene: TRBJ2-3
clone size: NA
V gene: TRBV5-1
D gene: TRBD2

CDR3 DNA: TGTGCCAGCAGCTCGGACAGGGTGTATGGCTACACCTTC
CDR3 protein: CASSSDRVYGYTF
J gene: TRBJ1-2
clone size: NA
V gene: TRBV7-2
D gene: TRBD1

CDR3 DNA: TGTGCCAGCAGCTTGGACGGACAGGATGAAAAACTGTTTTTT
CDR3 protein: CASSLDGQDEKLFF
J gene: TRBJ1-4
clone size: once
V gene: TRBV5-4
D gene: TRBD1